The T cell receptor beta chain under discussion was sequenced for a study of blood T cells in healthy people across ages. Russia was home to the donors, healthy Caucasian individuals aged roughly 6 to 90. Trimming took 4 bases from V and 6 from J; bases not matched to a gene: 4. CDR3 size: 14 residues. Germline lookup yields CDR1 MGHRA and CDR2 YSYEKL. Using a J-beta primer mix together with a sample-barcoded 5' primer, a second PCR was run for roughly 6 to 12 cycles. TCRdb called the 5' RACE reads again in MiXCR, with one record for every CDR3 protein. The table has 1,100,000 or so distinct CDR3 sequences, 35% to 50% seen once.

V and J are TRBV4-1 and TRBJ2-1; TRBD1 matches at 9 bases. The source is a woman aged 55-75 years in good health. The sequenced material came from blood. DNA for the CDR3: TGCGCCAGCAGCCCCGGGGACAGGGTCAATGAGCAGTTCTTC. Amino acids: CASSPGDRVNEQFF.